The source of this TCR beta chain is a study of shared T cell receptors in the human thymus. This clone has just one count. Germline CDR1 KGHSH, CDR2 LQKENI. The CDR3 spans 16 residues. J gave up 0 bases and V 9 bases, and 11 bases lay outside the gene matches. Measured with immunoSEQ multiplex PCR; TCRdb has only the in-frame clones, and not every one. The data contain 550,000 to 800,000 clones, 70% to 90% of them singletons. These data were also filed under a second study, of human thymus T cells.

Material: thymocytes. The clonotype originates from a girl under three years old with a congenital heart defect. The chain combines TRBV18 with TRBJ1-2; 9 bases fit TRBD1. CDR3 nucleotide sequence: TGTGCCAGTTCCGGGACAGGGTGCGATCCTAACTATGGCTACACCTTC. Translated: CASSGTGCDPNYGYTF.